The 32 T cell receptor beta chains below all came from one sample that was sequenced in a study of CD8 T cells in Susac syndrome. A quantity of roughly 0.5 to 1 ug RNA underwent reverse transcription using random hexamers. From the immunoSEQ multiplex PCR reads, TCRdb called clonotypes with MiXCR, one entry per CDR3 protein. Of 140,000 to 150,000 distinct CDR3 sequences in the sample, roughly 95% were seen once. Sequenced material: CD4+ T cells from PBMCs. All receptors derive from a human donor with multiple sclerosis.

V and J are TRBV5-1 and TRBJ1-1; D gene uncertain. CDR3 size: 13 residues. With 4 bases removed from V and 2 bases from J, the gap between germline ends came to 9 bases. Germline CDR1 is SGHRS and CDR2 is YFSETQ. The CDR3 coding sequence is TGCGCCAGCAGCACGGGGAGCAACACTGAAGCTTTCTTT. The encoded protein is CASSTGSNTEAFF.

The chain joins TRBV7-2 to TRBJ2-1, with 7 bases that match TRBD1. The CDR3 totals 12 residues. Per germline, CDR1 SGHTA and CDR2 FQGNSA. J lost 16 bases, V lost 3 bases, and 9 bases had no gene match. CDR3 sequence: CASSFVTGVAFF. CDR3 coding DNA: TGTGCCAGCAGCTTCGTCACAGGGGTGGCTTTCTTC.

The chain uses TRBV15 and TRBJ1-4; D possibly corresponds to TRBD1 (6 bases). The CDR3 consists of 13 residues. V lost 1 base and J 8 bases, leaving 8 bases between the germline ends. Germline-derived CDR1 and CDR2 are LNHNV and YYDKDF (reference sequence). The CDR3 here is CATSRGTGEKLFF. Here the CDR3 DNA reads TGTGCCACCAGCAGAGGAACAGGGGAAAAACTGTTTTTT.

This clonotype occurred a few times. CDR3 in DNA: TGCAGTGCTAGCGGGCGGGATGAGCAGTTCTTC. This sequence encodes CSASGRDEQFF. The chain has TRBV20-1 and TRBJ2-1, with a possible D match to TRBD2 (5 bases). From germline, CDR1 is DFQATT and CDR2 SNEGSKA (reference sequence). This CDR3 contains 11 residues. The V and J ends lost 3 bases and 8 bases respectively, with 8 bases between them.

The chain recombines TRBV5-1 with TRBJ1-3; tentatively, D is TRBD1 (6 bases). Germline values: CDR1 SGHRS, CDR2 YFSETQ. The CDR3 length is 16 residues. V was pared by 4 bases and J by 0 bases, with 14 bases between. CDR3 amino acids: CASSRSGQSSGNTIYF. The CDR3 coding sequence is TGCGCCAGCAGCAGATCCGGACAGTCCTCTGGAAACACCATATATTTT. Full variable domain (rest looked up from reference TRBV5-1 and TRBJ1-3): KAGVTQTPRYLIKTRGQQVTLSCSPISGHRSVSWYQQTPGQGLQFLFEYFSETQRNKGNFPGRFSGRQFSNSRSEMNVSTLELGDSALYLCASSRSGQSSGNTIYFGEGSWLTVV.

This chain uses TRBV6-2 or TRBV6-3 with TRBJ2-4; tentative D call: TRBD2 (6 bases). Germline assignment: CDR1 MNHEY and CDR2 SVGEGT. Trimming took off 6 bases at V and 9 bases at J, with 18 bases between the two ends. CDR3 length: 14 amino acids. The CDR3 DNA follows: TGTGCCAGCAGCCGCGGGGATTCGTGGGGCATTCAGTACTTC. Its protein product is CASSRGDSWGIQYF.

This chain connects TRBV20-1 to TRBJ2-1; D possibly corresponds to TRBD2 (6 bases). Germline CDR1 is DFQATT and CDR2 is SNEGSKA (reference sequence). CDR3 size: 14 residues. Trimming shortened V by 6 bases and J by 6 bases, and 18 bases separated the two germline ends. CDR3: CSAGRGTVVNEQFF. The CDR3, as DNA: TGCAGTGCAGGCCGGGGGACGGTAGTCAATGAGCAGTTCTTC.

The chain links TRBV7-2 to TRBJ2-1; 16 bases map to TRBD2. The germline V gene has CDR1 SGHTA and CDR2 FQGNSA. The junction had 4 bases not matched to a gene; V was cut back by 2 bases and J by 9 bases. This CDR3 is 16 amino acids long. CDR3 nucleotides: TGTGCCAGCAGCTTACAGGGACTAGCGGGGGGGCGTGAGCAGTTCTTC. Protein sequence: CASSLQGLAGGREQFF.

This chain connects TRBV3-1 to TRBJ2-1; TRBD2 aligns across 9 bases. V shed 0 bases, J shed 4 bases, and the junction held 1 base outside the gene matches. CDR1 and CDR2 (germline): LGHDT, YNNKEL (reference sequence). The length of the CDR3 is 15 residues. The CDR3 is CASSQDLAGYNEQFF. CDR3 sequence (DNA): TGTGCCAGCAGCCAAGATCTAGCGGGGTACAATGAGCAGTTCTTC.

The V gene is TRBV28, the J gene TRBJ2-3, with TRBD1 matching 9 bases. This CDR3 has 15 amino acids. The trim removed 6 bases at V and 3 bases at J, leaving 7 bases unmatched. CDR1 MDHEN and CDR2 SYDVKM come from the germline V gene. In nucleotides, the CDR3 is TGTGCCAGCAGCCTAACCGGGACAGGGACAGATACGCAGTATTTT. This gives the protein CASSLTGTGTDTQYF.

The chain combines TRBV3-1 with TRBJ2-7, with D unclear. The CDR3 is 14 residues long. Trimming removed 0 bases at V and 2 bases at J, with 8 bases between. CDR1 is LGHDT, CDR2 YNNKEL, per germline (reference sequence). The CDR3 coding sequence is TGTGCCAGCAGCCAAGATTTAGGCGCCTACGAGCAGTACTTC. Translation: CASSQDLGAYEQYF.

The V gene is TRBV27, the J gene TRBJ2-5, with 9 positions matching TRBD2. The V gene's germline CDR1 is MNHEY and CDR2 SMNVEV (reference sequence). The V segment lost 5 bases and the J segment 0 bases; nucleotides outside the gene matches: 4. CDR3 length: 15 residues. The CDR3 spells CASSRREGNQETQYF. CDR3 nucleotides: TGTGCCAGCAGTAGGCGGGAGGGGAACCAAGAGACCCAGTACTTC.

J is TRBJ2-7 and V is TRBV20-1; D is possibly TRBD2 (5 bases). The CDR3 spans 12 residues. V was pared by 7 bases and J by 1 base, with 11 bases between. Germline CDR1 reads DFQATT; CDR2 reads SNEGSKA (reference sequence). The CDR3 bases are TGCAGTGTACCCCGGGGATCCTACGAGCAGTACTTC. Protein product: CSVPRGSYEQYF.

The chain uses TRBV5-4 and TRBJ2-3, with 7 positions matching TRBD1. Germline V lookup: CDR1 SGHNT, CDR2 YYREEE (reference sequence). The ends lost 2 bases at V and 4 bases at J; junction bases unmatched: 4. The CDR3 sequence is 14 residues long. The chain's CDR3 is CASSLRTGPDTQYF. CDR3 bases: TGTGCCAGCAGCTTACGGACAGGCCCAGATACGCAGTATTTT.

This chain links TRBV20-1 with TRBJ2-7, with 7 bases identical to TRBD2. Germline CDR1 DFQATT, CDR2 SNEGSKA (reference sequence). The CDR3 sequence is 14 residues long. With 2 bases clipped from V and 3 bases from J, the junction kept 7 bases outside the gene matches. The CDR3 protein is CSARWRGGVYEQYF. The DNA of the CDR3 is TGCAGTGCTAGATGGAGGGGAGGGGTCTACGAGCAGTACTTC.

The rearrangement uses TRBV12-3 or TRBV12-4 and TRBJ2-5; no reliable D call. The CDR3 extends over 13 amino acids. V was clipped by 2 bases and J by 5 bases, with 9 bases between them. In DNA, the CDR3 is TGTGCCAGCAGTTTATTGGGTCGCGAGACCCAGTACTTC. Protein: CASSLLGRETQYF.

The chain links TRBV2 to TRBJ2-5, with D tentatively TRBD1 (5 bases). V lost 6 bases and J lost 6, with 17 bases in between. Germline V gives CDR1 SNHLY, CDR2 FYNNEI. CDR3 length: 14 amino acids. CDR3 sequence: CASSTRQGGQTQYF. The CDR3 DNA reads TGTGCCAGCAGCACAAGGCAGGGCGGACAGACCCAGTACTTC.

The table lists this clonotype with a count of one. This chain uses TRBV3-1 with TRBJ1-1; a possible D gene is TRBD1 (5 bases). The CDR3 loop spans 15 amino acids. Looked up from germline, CDR1 is LGHDT and CDR2 is YNNKEL (reference sequence). The ends were cut back, 0 bases at V and 1 base at J, with 9 bases in the middle. This chain's CDR3 is CASSQERQWNTEAFF. The CDR3 DNA reads TGTGCCAGCAGCCAAGAGCGACAGTGGAACACTGAAGCTTTCTTT.

The genes are TRBV6-2 or TRBV6-3 and TRBJ1-2; D call uncertain. V shed 2 bases and J shed 8 bases, with 9 bases lying between them. The CDR3 contains 12 residues. The V gene's germline CDR1 is MNHEY and CDR2 SVGEGT. The CDR3 nucleotides read TGTGCCAGCAGTTACCGACAAGGAGGCTACACCTTC. It translates to CASSYRQGGYTF.

This sequence joins TRBV12-3 or TRBV12-4 and TRBJ1-1; 8 bases fit TRBD1. This CDR3 is built from 16 residues. The V segment lost 3 bases and the J segment 10 bases; nucleotides outside the gene matches: 16. The CDR3: CASSFSGGQGARRAFF. The CDR3 bases are TGTGCCAGCAGTTTCTCTGGCGGTCAGGGGGCCCGTAGAGCTTTCTTT.

V gene TRBV20-1 combines with J gene TRBJ2-6; possible D gene TRBD1, 6 bases. V lost 5 bases and J lost 0, with 11 bases in between. Germline CDR1 DFQATT, CDR2 SNEGSKA (reference sequence). This CDR3 has 15 residues. The CDR3 bases are TGCAGTGCTTCCGGACAGCTCTCTGGGGCCAACGTCCTGACTTTC. This translates into CSASGQLSGANVLTF.

The V gene is TRBV19, the J gene TRBJ2-5; D not certain. Germline loops: CDR1 LNHDA, CDR2 SQIVND (reference sequence). V was trimmed by 9 bases and J by 5 bases, leaving 10 bases between them. CDR3 length: 11 amino acids. Here the CDR3 DNA reads TGTGCCAGCCAGGAGTCCGAGACCCAGTACTTC. Translation: CASQESETQYF.

The chain employs TRBV20-1 and TRBJ1-5; TRBD1 might be the D (6 bases). V was trimmed by 3 bases and J by 5 bases, leaving 11 bases between them. Germline V lookup: CDR1 DFQATT, CDR2 SNEGSKA (reference sequence). The CDR3 length is 13 residues. For the CDR3, the DNA is TGCAGTGCTAGCGGGGGGCCCGATCAGCCCCAGCATTTT. It is translated as CSASGGPDQPQHF.

The V call is TRBV20-1, the J call TRBJ1-1, with D hard to call. V lost 0 bases and J 7 bases, leaving 15 bases between the germline ends. CDR1 is DFQATT and CDR2 is SNEGSKA in the germline V gene (reference sequence). The CDR3 extends over 14 amino acids. CDR3 in amino acids: CSARDPVSLIEAFF. The CDR3 coding sequence is TGCAGTGCTAGAGACCCGGTTTCTCTTATTGAAGCTTTCTTT.

Written as DNA, the CDR3 is TGTGCCAGCAGTCCCAGGATACAGGTCGCTGGCTACACCTTC. Amino acid sequence: CASSPRIQVAGYTF. This chain uses TRBV27 with TRBJ1-2; perhaps TRBD1 as D (5 bases). Trimming removed 5 bases from V and 7 bases from J, with 17 bases in between. Germline V gene sequence: CDR1 MNHEY, CDR2 SMNVEV (reference sequence). This CDR3 is built from 14 residues.

V gene TRBV20-1 combines with J gene TRBJ1-4; 7 nucleotides line up with TRBD1. The CDR3 totals 14 residues. With 5 bases clipped from V and 4 bases from J, the junction kept 7 bases outside the gene matches. CDR1 DFQATT and CDR2 SNEGSKA come from the germline V gene (reference sequence). DNA of the CDR3: TGCAGTGCTGCCCGGGACAGCCTTAATGAAAAACTGTTTTTT. Its protein is CSAARDSLNEKLFF.

The chain combines TRBV9 with TRBJ2-3, with 12 bases aligning to TRBD2. V dropped 4 bases and J dropped 4; count of bases not matched to a gene: 10. In germline, CDR1 is SGDLS, CDR2 YYNGEE. This CDR3 contains 17 residues. The CDR3 nucleotides are TGTGCCAGCAGCCCTACCCCTAGCGGGGGGGCAGCAGATACGCAGTATTTT. Residues: CASSPTPSGGAADTQYF.

This rearrangement joins TRBV7-9 to TRBJ2-7; D not certain. The CDR3 length is 13 residues. Trimming removed 3 bases at V and 6 bases at J, with 12 bases between. Germline CDR1 SEHNR, CDR2 FQNEAQ (reference sequence). The CDR3 is CASSFGYRREQYF. Here the CDR3 DNA reads TGTGCCAGCAGCTTCGGTTACCGTCGCGAGCAGTACTTC.

The chain links TRBV7-2 to TRBJ2-5; D is unresolved. This CDR3 comprises 15 residues. Per germline, CDR1 SGHTA and CDR2 FQGNSA. Trimming left V 4 bases short and J 2 bases short, with 14 bases between. DNA of the CDR3: TGTGCCAGCAGCTCCCCCGGAGCGCGGCAAGAGACCCAGTACTTC. Translated, it gives CASSSPGARQETQYF.

V usage is TRBV14 and J usage is TRBJ2-7, with D perhaps TRBD1 (5 bases). CDR3 length: 13 residues. V shed 2 bases and J shed 8 bases, with 13 bases lying between them. Per the germline V gene, CDR1 is SGHDN and CDR2 is FVKESK. The CDR3 sequence is CASSQSSDTKQYF. The CDR3, as DNA: TGTGCCAGCAGCCAATCTTCGGACACCAAGCAGTACTTC.

The genes are TRBV20-1 and TRBJ2-7; TRBD2 aligns across 11 bases. The junction had 13 bases not matched to a gene; V was cut back by 5 bases and J by 4 bases. CDR1 and CDR2 from the germline V gene are DFQATT and SNEGSKA (reference sequence). The length of the CDR3 is 16 residues. This CDR3 reads CSAPGLPSGGSYEQYF. The CDR3 coding sequence is TGCAGTGCTCCGGGTCTTCCTAGCGGGGGGTCGTACGAGCAGTACTTC.

The genes are TRBV6-1 and TRBJ2-2; 9 nucleotides line up with TRBD1. There are 16 residues in the CDR3. Germline V lookup: CDR1 MNHNS, CDR2 SASEGT. The V gene end was trimmed by 5 bases and the J gene end by 5 bases; junction bases not matched to a gene: 9. The CDR3 DNA sequence: TGTGCCAGCAGTCATTACGGGACAGGGCTGACCGGGGAGCTGTTTTTT. It codes for CASSHYGTGLTGELFF.